The rows below give T cell receptor beta chains drawn from one sample of a study of CD8 T cells in Susac syndrome. TCRdb re-called the immunoSEQ multiplex PCR reads with MiXCR, one entry per CDR3 protein. The table lists around 170,000 distinct CDR3 sequences, 95% of them singletons. The source material was CD8+ T cells from PBMCs. The receptors originated from a human donor with Susac syndrome. Each CDR3 is given with its conserved first and last residue.

V: TRBV3-1
J: TRBJ2-7
CDR3: CASSQRISDRSSYEQYF

V: TRBV9
J: TRBJ2-1
CDR3: CASSGVGTSGGHSYNEQFF

V: TRBV27
J: TRBJ1-4
CDR3: CASSLLADEKLFF

V: TRBV30
J: TRBJ2-3
CDR3: CAWRPGQSTDTQYF

V: TRBV28
J: TRBJ2-5
CDR3: CASSSLGGGLKTQYF

V: TRBV28
J: TRBJ1-2
CDR3: CASSPIGGVNYGYTF

V: TRBV9
J: TRBJ2-1
CDR3: CASSVGLAGAGSSYNEQFF

V: TRBV5-1
J: TRBJ2-1
CDR3: CASSFGLAGAKSYNEQFF

V: TRBV7-9
J: TRBJ2-7
CDR3: CASSLVTGDFDYEQYF

V: TRBV28
J: TRBJ1-5
CDR3: CASRTWTGYNQPQHF

V: TRBV30
J: TRBJ2-7
CDR3: CAWSSGGNYEQYF

V: TRBV9
J: TRBJ2-4
CDR3: CASSTGAKNIQYF

V: TRBV27
J: TRBJ1-5
CDR3: CASSGQGANQPQHF

V: TRBV30
J: TRBJ2-7
CDR3: CAWTPGGGYEQYF

V: TRBV19
J: TRBJ1-1
CDR3: CASSRGFGNTEAFF

V: TRBV28
J: TRBJ2-6
CDR3: CASSSGTESGANVLTF

V: TRBV3-1
J: TRBJ1-5
CDR3: CASSQDTGSESNQPQHF

V: TRBV11-2
J: TRBJ2-7
CDR3: CASSLAASGVYEQYF

V: TRBV5-1
J: TRBJ2-7
CDR3: CASSVAGGIDEQYF

V: TRBV5-1
J: TRBJ1-3
CDR3: CASSLAFSGNTIYF

V: TRBV25-1
J: TRBJ2-7
CDR3: CASIGRAHEQYF

V: TRBV6-1
J: TRBJ2-7
CDR3: CASSPLASGRVAAPNEQYF

V: TRBV7-9
J: TRBJ1-2
CDR3: CASSLSGDYYGYTF

V: TRBV27
J: TRBJ2-1
CDR3: CASSSPRELHNEQFF

V: TRBV20-1
J: TRBJ2-3
CDR3: CSARISVDTQYF

V: TRBV20-1
J: TRBJ2-1
CDR3: CSARTSGTNEQFF

V: TRBV19
J: TRBJ1-1
CDR3: CASSIQMNTEAFF

V: TRBV20-1
J: TRBJ2-7
CDR3: CSAREEAGISEQYF

V: TRBV3-1
J: TRBJ2-7
CDR3: CASSQDLRDTYEQYF

V: TRBV7-9
J: TRBJ2-5
CDR3: CASSRQGSRETQYF

V: TRBV29-1
J: TRBJ2-1
CDR3: CSVELAPGGDPLVKSYNEQFF

V: TRBV19
J: TRBJ2-7
CDR3: CASSPKGRGRFIDYEQYF

V: TRBV5-6
J: TRBJ2-7
CDR3: CASSFTGGAKSYEQYF

V: TRBV6-6
J: TRBJ1-6
CDR3: CASSTDRGNSPLHF

V: TRBV4-1
J: TRBJ2-7
CDR3: CASRGDRGLDEQYF

V: TRBV10-3
J: TRBJ2-1
CDR3: CAISESTGGWYNEQFF

V: TRBV13
J: TRBJ1-2
CDR3: CASSDRGNYGYTF

V: TRBV7-3
J: TRBJ2-3
CDR3: CASSLSGGSTDTQYF

V: TRBV29-1
J: TRBJ2-1
CDR3: CSAASGRGGEQFF

V: TRBV30
J: TRBJ1-1
CDR3: CAWSSGQGVNTEAFF

V: TRBV24-1
J: TRBJ2-2
CDR3: CATSTFRGTGRNTGELFF

V: TRBV30
J: TRBJ2-7
CDR3: CAWSPGSYEQYF

V: TRBV30
J: TRBJ1-2
CDR3: CAWSVLYSPNYGYTF

V: TRBV11-2
J: TRBJ2-3
CDR3: CASSLTDFISVDTQYF

V: TRBV3-1
J: TRBJ2-1
CDR3: CASEAANEQFF

V: TRBV4-1
J: TRBJ1-1
CDR3: CASSQANRGAEAFF

V: TRBV7-9
J: TRBJ2-2
CDR3: CASSTTVTNTGELFF

V: TRBV9
J: TRBJ2-3
CDR3: CASSSASGDTDTQYF

V: TRBV29-1
J: TRBJ2-7
CDR3: CSVGLGSYEQYF

V: TRBV30
J: TRBJ2-5
CDR3: CAWSVLEGKTQYF

V: TRBV7-8
J: TRBJ2-2
CDR3: CASSLGWGDTGELFF

V: TRBV13
J: TRBJ2-7
CDR3: CASSLGKSREQYF

V: TRBV9
J: TRBJ1-4
CDR3: CASSAAGQPDEKLFF

V: TRBV20-1
J: TRBJ2-3
CDR3: CSAEGLASSQNTDTQYF

V: TRBV5-6
J: TRBJ1-3
CDR3: CASSLMSSGNTIYF

V: TRBV28
J: TRBJ1-4
CDR3: CASTPGGEKLFF

V: TRBV9
J: TRBJ2-1
CDR3: CASSVDLGGYDEQFF

V: TRBV18
J: TRBJ2-3
CDR3: CASSPGRATDTQYF